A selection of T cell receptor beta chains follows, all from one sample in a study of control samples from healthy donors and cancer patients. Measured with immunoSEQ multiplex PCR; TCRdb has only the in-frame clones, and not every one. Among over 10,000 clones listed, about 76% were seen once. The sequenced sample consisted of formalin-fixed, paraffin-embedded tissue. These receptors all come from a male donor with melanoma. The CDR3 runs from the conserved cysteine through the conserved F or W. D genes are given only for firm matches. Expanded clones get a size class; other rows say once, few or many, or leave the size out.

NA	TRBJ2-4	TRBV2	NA	TGTGCCAGCAGTGACAGGGGAGGCAAAAACATTCAGTACTTC	CASSDRGGKNIQYF
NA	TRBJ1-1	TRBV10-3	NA	TGTGCCATCAGTAAGGGGTCTGAAGCTTTCTTT	CAISKGSEAFF
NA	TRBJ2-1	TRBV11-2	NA	TGTGCCAGCAGCTTATCTGGGGGCTCCTACAATGAGCAGTTCTTC	CASSLSGGSYNEQFF
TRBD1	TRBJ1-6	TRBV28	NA	TGTGCCAGCAGCGGACAGGGGTATTCACCCCTCCACTTT	CASSGQGYSPLHF
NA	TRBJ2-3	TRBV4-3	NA	TGCGCCAGCAGCCAAGATCTAGTAGGCGCCAGGGCAGATACGCAGTATTTT	CASSQDLVGARADTQYF
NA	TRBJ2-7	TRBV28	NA	TGTGCCAGCAGTTTAGACTACTCCTACGAGCAGTACTTC	CASSLDYSYEQYF
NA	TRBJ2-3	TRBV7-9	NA	TGTGCCAGCAGCTTAGTAGGAGTGGCAGATACGCAGTATTTT	CASSLVGVADTQYF
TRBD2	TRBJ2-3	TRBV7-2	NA	TGTGCCAGCAGCTTAAATAGCGGGGGGGCCTCAAATACGCAGTATTTT	CASSLNSGGASNTQYF
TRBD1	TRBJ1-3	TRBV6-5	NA	TGTGCCAGCAGCCGGACAGGCTCTGGAAACACCATATATTTT	CASSRTGSGNTIYF
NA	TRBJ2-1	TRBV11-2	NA	TGTGCCAGCAGCCCCGGAGTGACTGAGCAGTTCTTC	CASSPGVTEQFF
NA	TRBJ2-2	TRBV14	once	TGTGCCAGCAGCCAAGTCCTGGGGACCGGGGAGCTGTTTTTT	CASSQVLGTGELFF
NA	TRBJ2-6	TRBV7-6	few	TGTGCCAGCAGTTATAGGAGCTCTGGGGCCAACGTCCTGACTTTC	CASSYRSSGANVLTF
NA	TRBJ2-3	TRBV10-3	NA	TGTGCCATCAGTTGGACCCTCACAGATACGCAGTATTTT	CAISWTLTDTQYF
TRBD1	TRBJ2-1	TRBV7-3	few	TGTGCCAGCGGACAGGGGGCTTACAATGAGCAGTTCTTC	CASGQGAYNEQFF
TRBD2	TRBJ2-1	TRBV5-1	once	TGCGCCAGCAGCACCGGACTAGCGGGGGGAAAGGACAATGAGCAGTTCTTC	CASSTGLAGGKDNEQFF